A single sample is the source of the 30 T cell receptor beta chains below, sequenced in a study of tumor-infiltrating lymphocytes in primary liver carcinoma. Starting material of 450 to 550 ng total RNA yielded TCR beta cDNA via a constant-region primer. Three rounds of nested multiplex PCR with slightly modified ARM-PCR produced TCR beta libraries. Two initial PCR rounds of around 10 cycles each paired TRBV1-TRBV30 forward primers with a C-beta reverse primer. TCRdb processed the multiplex PCR reads anew with MiXCR; each CDR3 protein has one entry. The sample includes 50,000 or so distinct CDR3 sequences, about 77% seen only once; the top ten take 24%. The tissue used was unsorted bulk material of about 19-33 mg. RNA and DNA were co-extracted from it with the AllPrep DNA/RNA mini kit. The sample was liver tumor tissue from sampling region 5. Subset given: tumor region T5, tumor centre. These TCRs come from a man aged 35 to 55 with primary liver carcinoma and hepatitis B virus infection.

A few counts support this clonotype. This CDR3 reads CASSVVGDSEAFF. DNA for the CDR3: TGTGCCAGCAGTGTGGTGGGAGACTCTGAAGCTTTCTTT. The genes are TRBV25-1 and TRBJ1-1; D is uncertain. Trimming removed 4 bases at V and 6 bases at J, with 12 bases between. CDR1 is MGHDK and CDR2 is SYGVNS in the germline V gene. This CDR3 is built from 13 residues. Looking up the rest from reference TRBV25-1 and TRBJ1-1 gives the full variable domain: EADIYQTPRYLVIGTGKKITLECSQTMGHDKMYWYQQDPGMELHLIHYSYGVNSTEKGDLSSESTVSRIRTEHFPLTLESARPSHTSQYLCASSVVGDSEAFFGQGTRLTVV.

As for this clonotype: Germline and junction disagree at one end, which may indicate a read error. The genes are TRBV11-2 and TRBJ2-7; no clear D gene. Germline CDR1 reads SGHAT; CDR2 reads FQNNGV. The CDR3 has 14 amino acids. The CDR3 region has the DNA TGTGCCAGTAGCTTAGCTCAGATCGTCCACAAGCAGTACTTC. Amino acid sequence: CASSLAQIVHKQYF.

With respect to this clonotype: One end of the junction varies from germline; a read error may be responsible. This chain connects TRBV11-3 to TRBJ2-3; D is tentatively TRBD1 or TRBD2 (6 bases each). The CDR3 has 15 amino acids. Germline V gives CDR1 SGHNT, CDR2 YENEEA. The CDR3 bases are TGTCCCAGCAGGCCCGGAGGGGGAGGCACTGATATGCAGTATTTT. Its translation: CPSRPGGGGTDMQYF.

Comment on this clonotype: One end of the junction fails to match germline, which may point to a read error. The J gene is TRBJ2-3, the V gene TRBV6-5; 12 bases fit TRBD2. This CDR3 has 15 residues. Germline V gene sequence: CDR1 MNHEY, CDR2 SVGAGI. The CDR3 DNA is TGCGCCAGCAACCCAGGACTAGCGGGAACAAATATGCAGTATTTT. This codes for CASNPGLAGTNMQYF.

With respect to this clonotype: The conserved closing phenylalanine or tryptophan is absent in this CDR3, likely reflecting a read error. The chain uses TRBV6-6 and TRBJ2-7; D not resolved. This CDR3 contains 12 residues. The germline V and J ends were trimmed by 5 bases and 7 bases, with 12 bases remaining between them. Germline V CDR1 and CDR2: MNHNY, SVGAGI (reference sequence). CDR3: CASSRTLGEQYL. In nucleotides, the CDR3 is TGTGCCAGCAGTCGTACCTTAGGTGAGCAGTACCTC.

This clonotype was seen repeatedly, ten times or more. The chain carries TRBV28 and TRBJ2-7, with a possible D match to TRBD1 (6 bases). V was pared by 5 bases and J by 6 bases, with 23 bases between. CDR1 is MDHEN, CDR2 SYDVKM, per germline. The length of the CDR3 is 16 residues. The CDR3 coding sequence is TGTGCCAGCAGTCGCAATACAGGGCATCCTTTGGCCGAGCAGTACTTC. Encoded protein: CASSRNTGHPLAEQYF.

The J gene is TRBJ2-7, the V gene TRBV29-1; tentatively, D is TRBD2 (5 bases). In germline, CDR1 is SQVTM, CDR2 ANQGSEA. V lost 6 bases and J 1 base, leaving 16 bases between the germline ends. This CDR3 spans 14 amino acids. In nucleotides, the CDR3 is TGCAGCGTCTATAATAGCGACGGATCCTACGAGCAGTACTTC. This codes for CSVYNSDGSYEQYF.

About this clonotype itself: At one end, the junction sequence differs from germline, possibly due to a read error. The chain recombines TRBV5-6 with TRBJ1-1; TRBD1 agrees at 8 bases. The CDR3 length is 14 residues. Germline values: CDR1 SGHDT, CDR2 YYEEEE. CDR3 protein: CASSARQGWTEVFF. The CDR3, as DNA: TGTGCCAGCAGCGCACGACAGGGGTGGACTGAAGTTTTCTTT.

As to this clonotype: The junction does not match germline at one end; this may be a read error. This chain connects TRBV11-2 to TRBJ1-4; TRBD1 matches at 11 bases. The CDR3 runs to 14 residues. The germline V gene has CDR1 SGHAT and CDR2 FQNNGV. CDR3 region: CASRLGQGAEKLFF. DNA of the CDR3: TGTGCCAGCAGATTAGGACAGGGGGCCGAAAAACTGTTTTTT. Using reference TRBV11-2 and TRBJ1-4 for the parts outside the CDR3, the full variable domain is EAGVAQSPRYKIIEKRQSVAFWCNPISGHATLYWYQQILGQGPKLLIQFQNNGVVDDSQLPKDRFSAERLKGVDSTLKIQPAKLEDSAVYLCASRLGQGAEKLFFGSGTQLSVL.

The rearrangement joins TRBV12-3 or TRBV12-4 to TRBJ2-3, with D uncertain. Trimming left V 7 bases short and J 10 bases short, with 12 bases between. The CDR3 contains 11 residues. The DNA for the CDR3 is TGTGCCAGCAATTTGCGTGGCGCGCAGTATTTT. Translation gives CASNLRGAQYF.

Worth noting for this clonotype: Sequence at one end of the junction differs from germline and may be a read error. The chain joins TRBV11-2 to TRBJ2-7; D is uncertain. The CDR3 extends over 14 amino acids. Germline V gives CDR1 SGHAT, CDR2 FQNNGV. CDR3 bases: TGTGCCAGCAGCTTAGCTCTAGTCGTCCACGAGCAGCACTTC. Protein product: CASSLALVVHEQHF.

This clonotype appeared a single time. A much more abundant neighbour one base away suggests this may be a read error. This chain connects TRBV20-1 to TRBJ2-1, with D possibly matching TRBD2 (5 bases). The CDR3 totals 13 residues. Trimming left V 6 bases short and J 7 bases short, with 16 bases between. CDR1 is DFQATT and CDR2 is SNEGSKA in the germline V gene (reference sequence). The CDR3 protein is CSAFWQERNEQFF. The CDR3 DNA is TGCAGTGCCTTCTGGCAGGAGCGGAATGAGCAGTTCTTC.

Comment on this clonotype: The CDR3 does not close with the conserved phenylalanine or tryptophan, likely indicating a read error. Because the CDR3's place on the DNA is in doubt, the DNA is left out and the CDR3 is given as listed by TCRdb. The rearrangement joins TRBV2 to TRBJ2-3; the table's D call of TRBD2 was not tested on the DNA. CDR1 is SNHLY, CDR2 FYNNEI, per germline. 13 amino acids form the CDR3, both terminal residues included. The chain's CDR3 is CASRADSTDTQYY.

As for this clonotype: Germline and junction disagree at one end, which may indicate a read error. This chain links TRBV6-1 with TRBJ2-3; D might be TRBD1 or TRBD2, each matching 6 bases. This CDR3 is built from 12 residues. Germline V gene lookup returns CDR1 MNHNS and CDR2 SASEGT. CDR3 sequence reads: CARRSQGGAQYF. As DNA, the CDR3 is TGTGCCCGCCGCTCACAGGGAGGTGCGCAGTATTTC.

This clonotype turned up a few times. A much larger clone sits a single nucleotide away, making a read error possible. The rearrangement joins TRBV2 to TRBJ2-2; unclear D gene. CDR3 length equals 11 residues. Germline V CDR1 and CDR2: SNHLY, FYNNEI. CDR3 sequence reads: CAGSFSGELFF. The CDR3 region has the DNA TGTGCCGGCAGTTTTTCCGGGGAGCTGTTTTTT.

This clonotype came up a few times. A read error may explain this, as a much larger clone is one base away. The V call is TRBV25-1, the J call TRBJ1-1, with 10 bases fitting TRBD1. Germline CDR1 MGHDK, CDR2 SYGVNS. There are 14 residues in the CDR3. The V segment lost 7 bases and the J segment 5 bases; nucleotides outside the gene matches: 7. The CDR3 loop is CASTGDRGPTEAFF. The CDR3 DNA reads TGTGCCAGCACCGGTGACAGGGGGCCAACTGAAGCTTTCTTT.

A note on this clonotype: Likely a read error: the CDR3 ends without its conserved phenylalanine or tryptophan. The chain links TRBV4-1 to TRBJ1-1, with D perhaps TRBD1 (5 bases). Germline CDR1 reads MGHRA; CDR2 reads YSYEKL. The length of the CDR3 is 15 residues. The CDR3 DNA reads TGCGCCAGCAGCCTCTCCGGGGGTGGGAACATTGAAGCTTTCCTT. This gives the protein CASSLSGGGNIEAFL.

This clonotype was observed a handful of times. V usage is TRBV29-1 and J usage is TRBJ2-7; D tentatively fits TRBD1 or TRBD2 (5 bases each). The V gene lost 7 bases and the J gene lost 12 bases, with 34 bases spanning the gap. The CDR3 loop spans 16 amino acids. Germline V gives CDR1 SQVTM, CDR2 ANQGSEA. The CDR3 region has the DNA TGCAGCGCCATGACATCTGGGACGGGCACTCCCTACGAGTGGTACTTC. Protein sequence: CSAMTSGTGTPYEWYF.

On this clonotype: Relative to the germline gene, one junction end is altered; a read error may explain this. V usage is TRBV5-6 and J usage is TRBJ2-6; D gene uncertain. The CDR3 has 11 residues. Germline CDR1 and CDR2: SGHDT and YYEEEE. The CDR3 loop is CASSSVCVLTF. As DNA, the CDR3 is TGTGCCAGCAGCTCCGTGTGCGTCCTGACCTTC.

In its sample, this clonotype ranks as medium-sized. The chain combines TRBV6-5 with TRBJ2-1, with D uncertain. V was cut by 6 bases and J by 9 bases, with 18 bases left in between. CDR3 length: 14 amino acids. Germline CDR1 and CDR2: MNHEY and SVGAGI. The chain's CDR3 is CASSPRPSFGEQFF. The DNA for the CDR3 is TGTGCCAGCAGCCCTCGGCCCAGCTTTGGTGAGCAGTTCTTC.

In this sample, this clonotype turned up a few times. V and J are TRBV7-2 and TRBJ1-6; D unclear. The CDR3 is made up of 14 amino acids. Trimming took off 5 bases at V and 6 bases at J, with 11 bases between the two ends. The germline gives CDR1 SGHTA, CDR2 FQGNSA. The CDR3 protein is CASSQQLANSPLHF. Here the CDR3 DNA reads TGTGCCAGCAGCCAACAGCTTGCTAATTCACCCCTCCACTTT.

The V call is TRBV29-1, the J call TRBJ2-2, with TRBD2 matching over 11 bases. Trimming took 6 bases from V and 9 from J; bases not matched to a gene: 9. Germline V lookup: CDR1 SQVTM, CDR2 ANQGSEA. The CDR3 has 14 residues. CDR3 in DNA: TGCAGCGTACGACTAGCGGGAAGCATCAGGGAGCTGTTTTTT. Translated, it gives CSVRLAGSIRELFF.

This clonotype occurred a few times. A much bigger clone sits one base away, suggesting this may be a read error. V and J are TRBV2 and TRBJ2-7; maybe TRBD2 (6 bases). In germline, CDR1 is SNHLY, CDR2 FYNNEI. The CDR3 is 11 amino acids. The CDR3 nucleotides read TGTGCCAGGAGTGAAGCGGGTGAGCAGTACTTC. Encoded protein: CARSEAGEQYF.

This clonotype was seen only a few times. The junction departs from the called germline gene at one end, perhaps through a read error. V and J are TRBV11-1 and TRBJ2-2, with a possible D match to TRBD1 (6 bases). Germline CDR1 is SGHAT and CDR2 is FQDESV (reference sequence). The CDR3 loop spans 15 amino acids. CDR3 residues: CASIYTGPFSGELFF. For the CDR3, the DNA is TGTGCCAGCATCTATACAGGACCTTTCTCAGGGGAGTTGTTTTTT.

About this clonotype itself: This may arise from a read error, as a much more abundant clone is one base away. The chain couples TRBV25-1 to TRBJ1-6, with no clear D. This CDR3 contains 14 residues. Germline values: CDR1 MGHDK, CDR2 SYGVNS. Between the trimmed V and J ends, which lost 5 bases and 7 bases, there was a span of 12 bases. The CDR3 sequence: CASSSLPINSPLHF. CDR3 nucleotide sequence: TGTGCCAGCAGTTCCCTACCTATAAATTCACCCCTCCACTTT.

As regards this clonotype: Its ends do not fully match the called genes, so a read error is possible. J is TRBJ2-2 and V is TRBV19; 7 bases fit TRBD1. This CDR3 has 14 residues. CDR1 is LNHDA and CDR2 is SQIVND in the germline V gene (reference sequence). The CDR3 region is CAISSTGSTGELSF. In nucleotides, the CDR3 is TGTGCCATTAGCTCGACAGGGTCCACCGGGGAGCTGTCTTTT. Combining the CDR3 with reference TRBV19 and TRBJ2-2 gives the whole variable domain DGGITQSPKYLFRKEGQNVTLSCEQNLNHDAMYWYRQDPGQGLRLIYYSQIVNDFQKGDIAEGYSVSREKKESFPLTVTSAQKNPTAFYLCAISSTGSTGELSFGEGSRLTVL.

The chain combines TRBV5-1 with TRBJ1-5; no reliable D call. The ends were cut back, 3 bases at V and 7 bases at J, with 23 bases in the middle. Germline V gene data show CDR1 as SGHRS and CDR2 as YFSETQ. CDR3 length: 17 residues. For the CDR3, the DNA is TGCGCCAGCAGCTCGGCCCGCGCCCAGCGGGAACAACAGCCCCAGCATTTT. It encodes CASSSARAQREQQPQHF.

With respect to this clonotype: Relative to the germline gene, one junction end is altered; a read error may explain this. The rearrangement links TRBV6-6 to TRBJ1-5; tentative D call: TRBD1 (5 bases). The CDR3 loop spans 13 amino acids. CDR1 and CDR2 (germline): MNHNY, SVGAGI (reference sequence). The CDR3 region is CTSSAGLYQPQHF. The DNA for the CDR3 is TGTACCAGCAGTGCGGGGCTATATCAGCCACAGCATTTT.

This clonotype was observed a single time. Likely a read error: the CDR3 ends without its conserved phenylalanine or tryptophan. The rearrangement links TRBV6-2 or TRBV6-3 to TRBJ2-7; D ambiguous. This CDR3 has 12 residues. CDR1 and CDR2 (germline): MNHEY, SVGEGT. With 5 bases removed from V and 4 bases from J, the gap between germline ends came to 9 bases. The CDR3 coding sequence is TGTGCCAGCAGTAATTGCGGATACGAGCAGTACTAC. Its protein product is CASSNCGYEQYY.

The CDR3 nucleotides are TGTGCCAGCAGCCCGGACCCCTCTGTGGATTACACCTTC. Protein: CASSPDPSVDYTF. The rearrangement links TRBV7-9 to TRBJ1-2; D remains ambiguous. V gave up 5 bases and J gave up 11 bases, with 18 bases separating them. Germline V gene data show CDR1 as SEHNR and CDR2 as FQNEAQ (reference sequence). This CDR3 has 13 amino acids.